The 4 T cell receptor beta chains below were found in one sample sequenced in a study of T cells in Graves' hyperthyroidism and ophthalmopathy. Amplification yielded TCR beta CDR3 regions, with RNA transcripts as the source. First-round RT-PCR with HTBI primers amplified the TCR CDR3 region. MiXCR, applied by TCRdb to the multiplex PCR reads, yields one record per CDR3 protein. The data show fewer than 850,000 distinct CDR3 sequences, with 15% to 20% seen just once and 15% to 18% held by the top ten. The sequencing sample was made of blood. The receptor set was obtained from a man over 45 with Graves' hyperthyroidism.

The chain links TRBV11-2 to TRBJ2-3; no clear D gene. V was shortened by 5 bases and J by 7 bases, with 16 bases between the two germline ends. The CDR3 consists of 14 residues. The germline V gene encodes CDR1 SGHAT and CDR2 FQNNGV. CDR3 region: CASSVAPRLNTQYF. The CDR3 DNA reads TGTGCCAGCAGCGTAGCTCCTCGGTTAAATACGCAGTATTTT. The variable domain in full, completed from reference TRBV11-2 and TRBJ2-3, reads EAGVAQSPRYKIIEKRQSVAFWCNPISGHATLYWYQQILGQGPKLLIQFQNNGVVDDSQLPKDRFSAERLKGVDSTLKIQPAKLEDSAVYLCASSVAPRLNTQYFGPGTRLTVL.

In this sample, this clonotype turned up many times. The chain links TRBV2 to TRBJ2-1; 9 bases match TRBD2. The CDR3 runs 17 residues. Germline V gene data show CDR1 as SNHLY and CDR2 as FYNNEI. J gave up 8 bases and V 2 bases, and 13 bases lay outside the gene matches. CDR3 residues: CASSERGGGRASDEQFF. For the CDR3, the DNA is TGTGCCAGCAGTGAAAGGGGCGGCGGGAGGGCTAGCGATGAGCAGTTCTTC.

This chain joins TRBV28 and TRBJ1-5; D not certain. Germline V gives CDR1 MDHEN, CDR2 SYDVKM. The CDR3 loop spans 14 amino acids. Trimming cost V 5 bases and J 8 bases, with 16 bases left between them. Here the CDR3 DNA reads TGTGCCAGCAGTCCCGATAAAGCTGGTGAGCCCCAGCATTTT. Translating it yields CASSPDKAGEPQHF.

This chain joins TRBV6-2 or TRBV6-3 and TRBJ1-1, with D unclear. Germline CDR1 MNHEY, CDR2 SVGEGT. CDR3 size: 10 residues. The CDR3 bases are TGTCTGCCCGGACCCACTGAAGCTTTCTTT. Amino acid sequence: CLPGPTEAFF.